The 26 T cell receptor beta chains presented below share a single source sample, sequenced in a study of blood T cell repertoires in COVID-19. Some clones are missing from TCRdb's copy, which holds only in-frame ones; the method was immunoSEQ multiplex PCR. The sample shows 150,000 to 200,000 clones, 85% to 90% of them seen only once. Sequenced sample: peripheral blood. These TCRs come from a man aged 35 to 55 with active or convalescent COVID-19.

This clone was detected only once. CDR3 in DNA: TGTGCCAGCAGCCGAGGGCAGGGGGCATACAATGAGCAGTTCTTC. It specifies CASSRGQGAYNEQFF. The rearrangement uses TRBV6-4 and TRBJ2-1; 8 bases line up with TRBD1. Germline assignment: CDR1 MRHNA and CDR2 SNTAGT. This CDR3 contains 15 residues. V shed 6 bases and J 4 bases; nucleotides not matched to a gene: 8.

J is TRBJ2-3 and V is TRBV24-1, with D possibly TRBD2 on 6 matching bases. Trimming pared 7 bases from V and 0 bases from J, leaving 22 bases between. This CDR3 has 18 residues. Germline CDR1 KGHDR, CDR2 SFDVKD. The CDR3 DNA is TGTGCCACCAGCGCCCGTCCCGGGACTGATCCTAGCACAGATACGCAGTATTTT. Amino acids: CATSARPGTDPSTDTQYF.

The CDR3 sequence is CASRTSGSDEQFF. CDR3 coding DNA: TGTGCCAGCCGGACTAGCGGGAGCGATGAGCAGTTCTTC. The chain links TRBV6-5 to TRBJ2-1; the match to TRBD2 covers 13 bases. The CDR3 runs to 13 residues. Germline V gene data show CDR1 as MNHEY and CDR2 as SVGAGI. Trimming cost V 8 bases and J 8 bases; bases outside gene matches: 3.

The chain recombines TRBV29-1 with TRBJ2-1, with D unresolved. Trimming took 5 bases from V and 0 from J, leaving 11 bases between them. The CDR3 is 14 residues long. Germline CDR1 and CDR2: SQVTM and ANQGSEA. CDR3 in amino acids: CSVRLLSSYNEQFF. The CDR3 bases are TGCAGCGTTCGTTTGTTGAGCTCCTACAATGAGCAGTTCTTC.

With respect to this clone: Compared with germline, one end of the junction differs, possibly owing to a read error. V and J are TRBV7-7 and TRBJ2-2, with TRBD2 identical over 15 bases. Germline CDR1 and CDR2: SSHAT and FNYEAQ (reference sequence). The CDR3 extends over 17 amino acids. DNA for the CDR3: TGTGCTAGCAGCTTAGCCGGACTAGCGGGAGGGACCGGGGAGCTGTTTTTT. It specifies CASSLAGLAGGTGELFF.

This chain links TRBV6-2 or TRBV6-3 with TRBJ2-5, with 7 bases that match TRBD2. The J segment lost 2 bases and the V segment lost 2 bases, leaving 11 bases of the junction unmatched. The germline CDR1 and CDR2 sequences are MNHEY and SVGEGT. This CDR3 contains 17 residues. The chain's CDR3 is CASSYRPGLPTQETQYF. The CDR3 nucleotides read TGTGCCAGCAGTTACCGCCCGGGACTACCCACTCAAGAGACCCAGTACTTC.

The chain couples TRBV15 to TRBJ1-6; the D gene is possibly TRBD1 (6 bases). The germline V and J ends were trimmed by 0 bases and 16 bases, with 13 bases remaining between them. The CDR3 consists of 13 residues. Per germline, CDR1 LNHNV and CDR2 YYDKDF (reference sequence). CDR3 DNA sequence: TGTGCCACCAGCAGAGATCAGGACAGACAACTCCACTTT. Translated, it gives CATSRDQDRQLHF.

This chain connects TRBV5-1 to TRBJ2-2; 9 positions agree with TRBD1. Trimming at V came to 8 bases and at J to 0 bases, leaving 2 bases not matched to a gene. CDR3 length: 14 residues. Germline assignment: CDR1 SGHRS and CDR2 YFSETQ. This CDR3 reads CASRTGANTGELFF. In DNA form, the CDR3 reads TGCGCCAGTCGGACAGGGGCGAACACCGGGGAGCTGTTTTTT.

This clone has just a few counts. The chain is built from TRBV5-1 and TRBJ1-5; a weak D match, TRBD1 (5 bases). Per germline, CDR1 SGHRS and CDR2 YFSETQ. V lost 4 bases to trimming and J lost 7 bases, with 15 bases between them. CDR3 length: 14 amino acids. CDR3 in amino acids: CASSPGGVLQPQHF. Here the CDR3 DNA reads TGCGCCAGCAGCCCGGGGGGAGTCCTACAGCCCCAGCATTTT.

This clone has just one count. The rearrangement links TRBV6-5 to TRBJ1-2; D gene uncertain. Trimming cost V 8 bases and J 1 base, with 17 bases left between them. Germline loops: CDR1 MNHEY, CDR2 SVGAGI. The CDR3 sequence is 15 residues long. CDR3 amino acids: CASRGSGNNNYGYTF. Here the CDR3 DNA reads TGTGCCAGCCGAGGATCCGGGAACAATAACTATGGCTACACCTTC.

The chain has TRBV4-2 and TRBJ2-3; D is undetermined. This CDR3 is 11 amino acids long. Germline V CDR1 and CDR2: LGHNA, YNFKEQ. V was clipped by 5 bases and J by 11 bases, with 11 bases between them. Here the CDR3 DNA reads TGTGCCAGCAGCGACTTTTCAAAGCAGTATTTT. Its protein is CASSDFSKQYF.

This sequence joins TRBV9 and TRBJ1-1; perhaps TRBD1 as D (5 bases). This CDR3 is 11 amino acids long. The germline V and J ends were trimmed by 4 bases and 5 bases, with 6 bases remaining between them. Germline-derived CDR1 and CDR2 are SGDLS and YYNGEE. The CDR3 DNA follows: TGTGCCAGCAGCAAGGGGACTGAAGCTTTCTTT. This sequence encodes CASSKGTEAFF. The full variable domain, completed using reference TRBV9 and TRBJ1-1, is DSGVTQTPKHLITATGQRVTLRCSPRSGDLSVYWYQQSLDQGLQFLIQYYNGEERAKGNILERFSAQQFPDLHSELNLSSLELGDSALYFCASSKGTEAFFGQGTRLTVV.

The rearrangement uses TRBV6-5 and TRBJ1-4; TRBD1 is a possible D gene (6 bases). The CDR3 covers 14 residues. Germline V lookup: CDR1 MNHEY, CDR2 SVGAGI. The V gene lost 2 bases and the J gene lost 2 bases, with 6 bases spanning the gap. The CDR3 spells CASSYRGTNEKLFF. The CDR3 nucleotides are TGTGCCAGCAGTTACAGGGGGACTAATGAAAAACTGTTTTTT.

This clone has a single count. The gene calls are TRBV28 and TRBJ1-1; tentative D call: TRBD1 (5 bases). Trimming shortened V by 2 bases and J by 4 bases, and 11 bases separated the two germline ends. The CDR3 totals 14 residues. Germline CDR1 is MDHEN and CDR2 is SYDVKM. CDR3 nucleotides: TGTGCCAGCAGTTTACGGGGGACTGTCACTGAAGCTTTCTTT. This translates into CASSLRGTVTEAFF.

On this clone: The junction differs from germline at one of its ends, possibly a read error. The chain's CDR3 is CASSQGASGEF. CDR3 bases: TGTGCCAGCAGCCAAGGGGCTAGCGGGGAATTT. The J gene is TRBJ2-3, the V gene TRBV3-1 (or the pseudogene TRBV3-2); 9 bases are shared with TRBD2. CDR3 size: 11 residues. The V gene's germline CDR1 is LGHDT and CDR2 YNNKEL (reference sequence).

The V gene is TRBV27, the J gene TRBJ1-2; a weak D match, TRBD1 (5 bases). Germline-derived CDR1 and CDR2 are MNHEY and SMNVEV (reference sequence). The V end lost 3 bases, the J end lost 0 bases, and 11 bases lay between the germline ends. This CDR3 has 15 amino acids. This CDR3 reads CASSFGRGANYGYTF. CDR3 DNA: TGTGCCAGCAGTTTCGGTCGGGGGGCTAACTATGGCTACACCTTC.

The rearrangement uses TRBV4-3 and TRBJ2-3, with 9 bases lining up with TRBD2. The CDR3 totals 17 residues. V lost 1 base and J lost 2; bases outside the gene matches: 7. Germline V gives CDR1 LGHNA, CDR2 YSLEER. The CDR3 DNA reads TGCGCCAGCAGCCAAGTTGGTAGCGGGGGTGTCACAGATACGCAGTATTTT. The encoded protein is CASSQVGSGGVTDTQYF.

The chain couples TRBV5-5 to TRBJ2-7, with 7 bases fitting TRBD1. Losses at the gene ends were 0 bases for V and 6 bases for J; bases not matched to a gene: 6. CDR3 size: 14 residues. CDR1 is SGHKS and CDR2 is YYEKEE in the germline V gene (reference sequence). CDR3 in amino acids: CASSLGQGVGEQYF. DNA for the CDR3: TGTGCCAGCAGCTTGGGCCAGGGGGTGGGCGAGCAGTACTTC. Combining the CDR3 with reference TRBV5-5 and TRBJ2-7 gives the whole variable domain DAGVTQSPTHLIKTRGQQVTLRCSPISGHKSVSWYQQVLGQGPQFIFQYYEKEERGRGNFPDRFSARQFPNYSSELNVNALLLGDSALYLCASSLGQGVGEQYFGPGTRLTVT.

The V call is TRBV10-3, the J call TRBJ2-2; 11 nucleotides agree with TRBD2. The V gene's germline CDR1 is ENHRY and CDR2 SYGVKD. The CDR3 sequence is 15 residues long. V lost 8 bases, J lost 2 bases, and 4 bases stayed unmatched. The CDR3 nucleotides read TGTGCCATCGGGGGACTAGCGGATAACACCGGGGAGCTGTTTTTT. It codes for CAIGGLADNTGELFF.

The sample holds a few counts of this clone. This chain links TRBV19 with TRBJ2-1; 8 positions match TRBD2. The CDR3 consists of 13 residues. Germline CDR1 LNHDA, CDR2 SQIVND (reference sequence). J was trimmed by 9 bases and V by 6 bases; bases with no gene match: 7. The CDR3 is CASRLGGGSEQFF. The CDR3 DNA reads as TGTGCCAGTAGATTAGGCGGGGGGTCTGAGCAGTTCTTC.

J is TRBJ1-6 and V is TRBV5-5; 7 bases line up with TRBD1. There are 17 residues in the CDR3. CDR1 is SGHKS, CDR2 YYEKEE, per germline (reference sequence). The V segment lost 2 bases and the J segment 10 bases; nucleotides outside the gene matches: 15. The CDR3: CASSFVDKQGSLSPLHF. As DNA, the CDR3 is TGTGCCAGCAGCTTCGTAGACAAACAGGGGTCCCTGTCACCCCTCCACTTT.

The chain joins TRBV6-2 or TRBV6-3 to TRBJ2-7; TRBD1 matches 8 bases. The V gene's germline CDR1 is MNHEY and CDR2 SVGEGT. CDR3 length: 16 residues. Unmatched junction bases numbered 6, after V lost 2 bases and J lost 0 bases. CDR3 loop: CASSYGQGTNSYEQYF. The CDR3 nucleotides read TGTGCCAGCAGTTACGGACAGGGAACGAACTCCTACGAGCAGTACTTC.

This clone was recorded only once. The V and J genes are TRBV30 and TRBJ1-3, with unresolved D. The germline V gene encodes CDR1 GTSNPN and CDR2 SVGIG (reference sequence). This CDR3 is built from 17 residues. Trimming stripped 2 bases from V and 2 bases from J, with 19 bases between. CDR3 nucleotide sequence: TGTGCCTGGAGTTTTGCGGTCCGGTCACCGGCTGGAAACACCATATATTTT. This gives the protein CAWSFAVRSPAGNTIYF.

This sequence joins TRBV7-9 and TRBJ2-2; D is ambiguous. The V end was cut by 3 bases, the J end by 5 bases, with 7 bases between. Germline assignment: CDR1 SEHNR and CDR2 FQNEAQ (reference sequence). This CDR3 is built from 13 residues. CDR3 nucleotide sequence: TGTGCCAGCAGCTTCCCGAGAACCGGGGAGCTGTTTTTT. Translating gives CASSFPRTGELFF.

This chain uses TRBV2 with TRBJ2-5; a possible D gene is TRBD1 (6 bases). This CDR3 is 12 amino acids long. The V and J ends lost 6 bases and 4 bases respectively, with 9 bases between them. CDR1 is SNHLY and CDR2 is FYNNEI in the germline V gene. This chain's CDR3 is CASRTGRETQYF. The CDR3 DNA follows: TGTGCCAGCAGAACAGGGAGAGAGACCCAGTACTTC.

The chain is built from TRBV6-5 and TRBJ1-1; D unresolved. Germline lookup yields CDR1 MNHEY and CDR2 SVGAGI. CDR3 length equals 14 residues. V gave up 7 bases and J gave up 4 bases, with 16 bases separating them. CDR3 DNA: TGTGCCAGCACACCGCCCCGAGGTGGCACTGAAGCTTTCTTT. This translates into CASTPPRGGTEAFF.